This entry features one T cell receptor beta chain sequence. Its antigen is unknown. Clones were sequenced by immunoSEQ multiplex PCR, and TCRdb holds only the in-frame ones, with some missing. This table holds tens of thousands of clones, 82% found once. The sample comes from a study of a mutant IDH1 vaccine in newly diagnosed glioma. On the study more broadly: In some groups vaccination began 4-6 weeks post-radiotherapy; others received it with temozolomide.

Trimming pared 3 bases from V and 1 base from J, leaving 12 bases between. The CDR3 covers 15 residues. The V gene's germline CDR1 is WNHNN and CDR2 SYGVQD (reference sequence). The time point: week 5, during vaccination. Topical imiquimod accompanied each vaccine dose, which consisted of 300 ug of mutant IDH1 20-mer peptide. The receptor comes from a woman aged 18-29 years with glioma. Some clones in this sample may be carry-over from other donors' samples. This chain connects TRBV10-1 to TRBJ1-1; D not certain. Sequenced here: PBMCs, sampled from a glioma patient whose treatment included an IDH1 peptide vaccine. CDR3 loop: CASSDYALGNTEAFF. The CDR3 region has the DNA TGCGCCAGCAGTGATTATGCCCTCGGGAACACTGAAGCTTTCTTT.